This TCR beta chain was captured in a study of molecular identifiers for immune sequencing clone quantification. Broader study findings: Identical TCR molecules can share a barcode, and this sharing could underestimate highly expanded clone sizes.

Germline V gives CDR1 KGHDR, CDR2 SFDVKD. The CDR3 runs to 17 residues. The V end was cut by 2 bases, the J end by 4 bases, with 18 bases between. By frequency in the sample, this clonotype is medium-sized. Its matching antigen is unknown. TCRdb called the PCR reads again in MiXCR, with one record for every CDR3 protein. The sample holds 8,500 to 11,000 distinct CDR3 sequences, around a fifth seen once. Sequenced: naive CD8+ T cells from blood, with Jurkat cell RNA spiked in. Subset defined: FACS-sorted CD8+CD4-CCR7+CD45RA+ naive T cells. This rearrangement joins TRBV24-1 to TRBJ2-3; tentatively, D is TRBD2 (5 bases). This TCR was recovered from a human donor in good health. Some libraries in this study had Jurkat cell RNA spiked in. Here the CDR3 DNA reads TGTGCCACCAGTGATTCGAATTTACTAGATCAGCCAGATACGCAGTATTTT. It translates to CATSDSNLLDQPDTQYF.